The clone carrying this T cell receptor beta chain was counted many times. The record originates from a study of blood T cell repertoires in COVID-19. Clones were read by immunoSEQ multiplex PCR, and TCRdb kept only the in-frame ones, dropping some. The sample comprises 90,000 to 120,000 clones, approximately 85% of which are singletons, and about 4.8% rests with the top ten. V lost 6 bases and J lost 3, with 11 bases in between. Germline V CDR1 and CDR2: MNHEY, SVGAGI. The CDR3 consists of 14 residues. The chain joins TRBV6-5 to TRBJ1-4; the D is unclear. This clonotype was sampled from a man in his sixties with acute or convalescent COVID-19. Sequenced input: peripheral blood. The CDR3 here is CASRQALPNEKLFF. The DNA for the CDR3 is TGTGCCAGCAGGCAGGCTCTACCTAATGAAAAACTGTTTTTT.